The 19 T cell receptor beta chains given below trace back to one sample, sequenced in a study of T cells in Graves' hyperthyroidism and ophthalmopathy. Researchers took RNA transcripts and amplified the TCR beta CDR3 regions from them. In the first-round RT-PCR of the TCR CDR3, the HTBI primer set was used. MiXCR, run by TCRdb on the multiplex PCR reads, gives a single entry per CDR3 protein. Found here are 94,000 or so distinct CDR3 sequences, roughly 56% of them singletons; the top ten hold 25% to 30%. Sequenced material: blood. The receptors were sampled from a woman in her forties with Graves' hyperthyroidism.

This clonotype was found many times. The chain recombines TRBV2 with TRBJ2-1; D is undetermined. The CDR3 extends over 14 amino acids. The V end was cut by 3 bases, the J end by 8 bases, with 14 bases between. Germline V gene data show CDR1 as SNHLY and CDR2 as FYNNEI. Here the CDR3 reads CASSEIRGPHEQFF. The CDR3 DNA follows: TGTGCCAGCAGTGAGATCCGTGGACCCCATGAGCAGTTCTTC.

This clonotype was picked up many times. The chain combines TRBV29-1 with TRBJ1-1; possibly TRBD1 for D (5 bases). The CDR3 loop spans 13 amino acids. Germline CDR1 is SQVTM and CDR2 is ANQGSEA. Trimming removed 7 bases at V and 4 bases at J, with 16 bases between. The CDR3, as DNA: TGCAGCGCTGGAACAAGGGGACGCACTGAAGCTTTCTTT. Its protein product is CSAGTRGRTEAFF.

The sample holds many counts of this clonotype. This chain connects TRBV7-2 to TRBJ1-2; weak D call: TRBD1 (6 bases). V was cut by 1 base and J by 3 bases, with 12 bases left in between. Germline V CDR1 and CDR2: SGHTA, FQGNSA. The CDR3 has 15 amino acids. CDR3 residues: CASSLGNTGYYGYTF. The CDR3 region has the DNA TGTGCCAGCAGCTTAGGGAATACAGGGTACTATGGCTACACCTTC.

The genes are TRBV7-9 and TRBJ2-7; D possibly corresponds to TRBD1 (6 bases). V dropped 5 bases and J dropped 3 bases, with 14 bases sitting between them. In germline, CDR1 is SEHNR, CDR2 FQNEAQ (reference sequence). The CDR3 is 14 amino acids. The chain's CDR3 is CASSTPGTHYEQYF. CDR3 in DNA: TGTGCCAGCAGCACCCCCGGGACACACTACGAGCAGTACTTC.

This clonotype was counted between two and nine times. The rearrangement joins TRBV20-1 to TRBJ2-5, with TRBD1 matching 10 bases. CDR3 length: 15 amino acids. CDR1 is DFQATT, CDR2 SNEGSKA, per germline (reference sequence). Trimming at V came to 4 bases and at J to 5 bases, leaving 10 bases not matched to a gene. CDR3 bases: TGCAGTGCTAACCACCCCGGGACAGGGGATGAGACCCAGTACTTC. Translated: CSANHPGTGDETQYF.

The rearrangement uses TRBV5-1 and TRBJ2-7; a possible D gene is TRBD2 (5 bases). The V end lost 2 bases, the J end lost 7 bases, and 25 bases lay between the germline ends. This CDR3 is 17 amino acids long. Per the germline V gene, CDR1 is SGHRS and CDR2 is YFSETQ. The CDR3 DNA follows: TGCGCCAGCAGCTTCGGGCAGGAGGTAGAGGATGTCTGGGAGCAGTACTTC. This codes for CASSFGQEVEDVWEQYF.

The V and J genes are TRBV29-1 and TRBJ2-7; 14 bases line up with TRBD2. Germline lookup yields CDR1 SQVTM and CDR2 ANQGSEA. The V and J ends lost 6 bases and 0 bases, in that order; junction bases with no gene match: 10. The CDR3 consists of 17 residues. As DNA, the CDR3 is TGCAGCGTCAAACGGGGGGGGACTAGCGGGAGCTCCTACGAGCAGTACTTC. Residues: CSVKRGGTSGSSYEQYF.

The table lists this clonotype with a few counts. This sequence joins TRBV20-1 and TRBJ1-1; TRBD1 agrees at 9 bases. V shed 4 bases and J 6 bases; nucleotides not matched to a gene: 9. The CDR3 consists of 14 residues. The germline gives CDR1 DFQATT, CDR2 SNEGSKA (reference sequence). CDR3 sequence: CSATRLGQGAEAFF. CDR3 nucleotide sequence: TGCAGTGCTACCCGCCTGGGACAGGGCGCTGAAGCTTTCTTT.

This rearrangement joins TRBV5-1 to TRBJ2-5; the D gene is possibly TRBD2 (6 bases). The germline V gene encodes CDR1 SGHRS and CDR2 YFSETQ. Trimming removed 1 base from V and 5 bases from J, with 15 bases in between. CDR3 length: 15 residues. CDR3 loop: CASSLNSPGAETQYF. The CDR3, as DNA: TGCGCCAGCAGCTTGAATTCCCCGGGAGCGGAGACCCAGTACTTC.

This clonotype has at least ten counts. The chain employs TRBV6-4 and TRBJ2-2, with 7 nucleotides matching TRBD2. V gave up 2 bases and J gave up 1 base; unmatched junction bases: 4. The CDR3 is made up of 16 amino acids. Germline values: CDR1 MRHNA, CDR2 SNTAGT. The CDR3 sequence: CASSDDPGGNTGELFF. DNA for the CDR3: TGTGCCAGCAGTGACGACCCGGGAGGGAACACCGGGGAGCTGTTTTTT.

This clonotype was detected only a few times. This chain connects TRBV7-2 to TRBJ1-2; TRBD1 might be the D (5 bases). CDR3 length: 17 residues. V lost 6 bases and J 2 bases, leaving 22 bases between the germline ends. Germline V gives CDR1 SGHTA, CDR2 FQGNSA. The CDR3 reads CASSPASPGRKNYGYTF. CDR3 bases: TGTGCCAGCAGTCCAGCCTCCCCGGGACGGAAGAACTATGGCTACACCTTC. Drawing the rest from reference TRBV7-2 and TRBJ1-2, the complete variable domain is GAGVSQSPSNKVTEKGKDVELRCDPISGHTALYWYRQSLGQGLEFLIYFQGNSAPDKSGLPSDRFSAERTGGSVSTLTIQRTQQEDSAVYLCASSPASPGRKNYGYTFGSGTRLTVV.

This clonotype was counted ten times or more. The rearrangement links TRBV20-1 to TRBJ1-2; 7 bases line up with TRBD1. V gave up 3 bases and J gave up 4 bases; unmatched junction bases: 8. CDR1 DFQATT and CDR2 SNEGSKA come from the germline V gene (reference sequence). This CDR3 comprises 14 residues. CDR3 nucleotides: TGCAGTGCTAGGGTAGGGGGCAGGGGCTATGGCTACACCTTC. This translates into CSARVGGRGYGYTF.

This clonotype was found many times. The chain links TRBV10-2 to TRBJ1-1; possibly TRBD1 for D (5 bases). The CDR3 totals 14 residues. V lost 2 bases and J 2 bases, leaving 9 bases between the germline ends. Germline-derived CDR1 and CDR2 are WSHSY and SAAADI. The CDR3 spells CASSERGRNTEAFF. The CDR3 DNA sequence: TGCGCCAGCAGTGAGAGGGGAAGAAACACTGAAGCTTTCTTT.

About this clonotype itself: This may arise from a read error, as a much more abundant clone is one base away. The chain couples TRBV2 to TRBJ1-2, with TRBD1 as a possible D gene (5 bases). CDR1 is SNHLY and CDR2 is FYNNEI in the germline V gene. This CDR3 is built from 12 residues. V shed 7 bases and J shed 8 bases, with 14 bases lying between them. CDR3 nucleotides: TGTGCCAGCAATTTCAGGGTCGGAGGCTACACCTTC. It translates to CASNFRVGGYTF.

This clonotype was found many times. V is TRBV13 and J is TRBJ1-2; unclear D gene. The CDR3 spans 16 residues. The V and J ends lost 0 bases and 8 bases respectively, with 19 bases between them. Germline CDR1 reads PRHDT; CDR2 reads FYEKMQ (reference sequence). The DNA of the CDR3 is TGTGCCAGCAGCTTAGGTATTGGGCAGGCCATGGGAGGCTACACCTTC. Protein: CASSLGIGQAMGGYTF.

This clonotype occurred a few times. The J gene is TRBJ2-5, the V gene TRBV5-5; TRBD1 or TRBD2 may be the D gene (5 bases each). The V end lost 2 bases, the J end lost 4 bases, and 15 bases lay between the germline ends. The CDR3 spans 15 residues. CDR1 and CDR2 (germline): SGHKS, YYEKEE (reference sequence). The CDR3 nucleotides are TGTGCCAGCAGCTTCTCCGGGGCAGGGCGAGAGACCCAGTACTTC. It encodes CASSFSGAGRETQYF.

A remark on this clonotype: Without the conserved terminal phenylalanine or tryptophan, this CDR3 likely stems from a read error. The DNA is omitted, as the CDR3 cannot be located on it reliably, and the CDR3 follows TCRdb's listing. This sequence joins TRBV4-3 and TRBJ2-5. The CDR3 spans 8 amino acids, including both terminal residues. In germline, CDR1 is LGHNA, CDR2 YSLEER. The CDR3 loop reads CASSQESS.

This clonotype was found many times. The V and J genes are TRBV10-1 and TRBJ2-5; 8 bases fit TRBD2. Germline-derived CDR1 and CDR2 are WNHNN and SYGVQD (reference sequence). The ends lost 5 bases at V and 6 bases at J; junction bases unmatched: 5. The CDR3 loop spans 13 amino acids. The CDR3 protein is CASSLGSGKTQYF. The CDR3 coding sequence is TGCGCCAGCAGTTTGGGTAGCGGGAAGACCCAGTACTTC.

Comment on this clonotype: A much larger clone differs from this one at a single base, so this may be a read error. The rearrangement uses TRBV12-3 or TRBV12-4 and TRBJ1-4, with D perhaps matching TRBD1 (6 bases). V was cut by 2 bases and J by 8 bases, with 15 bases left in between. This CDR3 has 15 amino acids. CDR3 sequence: CASSLSTGRKEKLFF. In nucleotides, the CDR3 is TGTGCCAGCAGTTTATCTACAGGGAGGAAGGAAAAACTGTTTTTT.